This passage covers 21 T cell receptor beta chains from one sample sequenced in a study of blood T cells in healthy people across ages. Through a sample-barcoded 5' primer and a J-beta primer mix, a second PCR was run for about 6 to 11 cycles. TCRdb reprocessed the 5' RACE reads via MiXCR and lists one record per CDR3 protein. The data show under 750,000 distinct CDR3 sequences, 40% to 50% seen once. Sequencing was done on a sample of blood. These receptors were collected from a man older than 75 in good health.

The sample holds a few counts of this clonotype. The genes are TRBV10-3 and TRBJ2-3, with no clear D. CDR3 length equals 15 residues. Trimming removed 6 bases at V and 2 bases at J, with 15 bases between. In germline, CDR1 is ENHRY, CDR2 SYGVKD. CDR3 bases: TGTGCCATCAGGAAGGACCTTAGATTCACAGATACGCAGTATTTT. Translation gives CAIRKDLRFTDTQYF.

The J gene is TRBJ1-2, the V gene TRBV6-1; no firm D call. There are 13 residues in the CDR3. Trimming pared 3 bases from V and 2 bases from J, leaving 7 bases between. The V gene's germline CDR1 is MNHNS and CDR2 SASEGT. The CDR3, as DNA: TGTGCCAGCAGTGACGGCCAGAACTATGGCTACACCTTC. This encodes CASSDGQNYGYTF.

This clonotype has more than one count but fewer than ten. This chain uses TRBV7-8 with TRBJ1-2; D is undetermined. The CDR3 sequence is 15 residues long. Deletions cut 5 bases from V and 0 bases from J, with 13 bases between. The V gene's germline CDR1 is SGHVS and CDR2 FQNEAQ. CDR3 sequence: CASSQYRGANYGYTF. The CDR3 nucleotides read TGTGCCAGCAGCCAGTATCGGGGAGCTAACTATGGCTACACCTTC.

This chain connects TRBV4-3 to TRBJ2-5, with a possible D match to TRBD1 (7 bases). Between the trimmed V and J ends, which lost 0 bases and 9 bases, there was a span of 17 bases. CDR1 is LGHNA, CDR2 YSLEER, per germline. This CDR3 is built from 15 residues. DNA of the CDR3: TGCGCCAGCAGCCAAGATCCCGGGGCCAGGGGGGCCCAGTACTTC. The encoded protein is CASSQDPGARGAQYF.

This clonotype has a handful of counts. This chain uses TRBV5-5 with TRBJ2-1; 10 bases line up with TRBD1. The CDR3 contains 17 residues. Germline V lookup: CDR1 SGHKS, CDR2 YYEKEE (reference sequence). V gave up 2 bases and J gave up 0 bases; unmatched junction bases: 5. CDR3 loop: CASSLGQGGFSYNEQFF. DNA of the CDR3: TGTGCCAGCAGCTTAGGACAGGGGGGTTTCTCCTACAATGAGCAGTTCTTC.

The CDR3 spells CASSLGGAGEVEQYF. The CDR3 coding sequence is TGTGCCAGCAGCTTAGGCGGCGCGGGAGAGGTCGAGCAGTACTTC. This chain links TRBV7-2 with TRBJ2-4; TRBD2 matches 7 bases. The J call may be mistaken, given a closer DNA end match to TRBJ2-7. Germline CDR1 reads SGHTA; CDR2 reads FQGNSA. The CDR3 is 15 amino acids.

On this clonotype itself: A much larger clone differs from this one at a single base, so this may be a read error. The chain carries TRBV6-5 and TRBJ2-5, with TRBD2 identical over 7 bases. This CDR3 has 16 residues. J gave up 11 bases and V 0 bases, and 15 bases lay outside the gene matches. The V gene's germline CDR1 is MNHEY and CDR2 SVGAGI. In nucleotides, the CDR3 is TGTGCCAGCAGTTACTCGGTGACTAGCAGAGACAATGAGCAGTACTTC. This translates into CASSYSVTSRDNEQYF.

This clonotype was found a few times. The rearrangement joins TRBV5-1 to TRBJ2-3; D is ambiguous. The V gene lost 0 bases and the J gene lost 4 bases, with 12 bases spanning the gap. The CDR3 is 15 amino acids. CDR1 and CDR2 from the germline V gene are SGHRS and YFSETQ. The chain's CDR3 is CASSLGDGSPDTQYF. In nucleotides, the CDR3 is TGCGCCAGCAGCTTGGGCGACGGGTCGCCAGATACGCAGTATTTT. Filled out from reference TRBV5-1 and TRBJ2-3, the complete variable domain reads KAGVTQTPRYLIKTRGQQVTLSCSPISGHRSVSWYQQTPGQGLQFLFEYFSETQRNKGNFPGRFSGRQFSNSRSEMNVSTLELGDSALYLCASSLGDGSPDTQYFGPGTRLTVL.

This chain joins TRBV27 and TRBJ1-1; D perhaps matches TRBD1 (5 bases). Germline-derived CDR1 and CDR2 are MNHEY and SMNVEV (reference sequence). Trimming removed 8 bases from V and 9 bases from J, with 16 bases in between. The CDR3 contains 12 residues. CDR3 protein: CASAVGGNKAFF. The CDR3 bases are TGTGCCAGCGCTGTGGGGGGAAATAAAGCTTTCTTT.

This clonotype was counted a few times. The rearrangement links TRBV15 to TRBJ2-4, with 7 nucleotides matching TRBD2. V dropped 0 bases and J dropped 5; count of bases not matched to a gene: 10. The CDR3 has 17 amino acids. Germline assignment: CDR1 LNHNV and CDR2 YYDKDF (reference sequence). For the CDR3, the DNA is TGTGCCACCAGCAGAGATTGGAGGGAGGGAACGGAAAACATTCAGTACTTC. Amino acid sequence: CATSRDWREGTENIQYF.

V usage is TRBV5-1 and J usage is TRBJ2-3; D is unresolved. V lost 4 bases and J lost 10, with 16 bases in between. CDR3 length: 13 residues. The germline V gene has CDR1 SGHRS and CDR2 YFSETQ. The CDR3 DNA reads as TGCGCCAGCAGCCTTGACGCAGAGGACCCGCAGTATTTT. Translation gives CASSLDAEDPQYF.

This clonotype was counted at least ten times. The J gene is TRBJ2-7, the V gene TRBV6-5; no clear D gene. V dropped 2 bases and J dropped 2 bases, with 13 bases sitting between them. Germline-derived CDR1 and CDR2 are MNHEY and SVGAGI. The CDR3 sequence is 15 residues long. In DNA form, the CDR3 reads TGTGCCAGCAGTTACCTTGCCGAACCACCCTACGAGCAGTACTTC. It yields the protein CASSYLAEPPYEQYF.

This chain uses TRBV10-3 with TRBJ1-1; no definite D call. The CDR3 has 15 residues. The ends were cut back, 6 bases at V and 1 base at J, with 15 bases in the middle. From germline, CDR1 is ENHRY and CDR2 SYGVKD. The CDR3 loop is CAISPHGGKNTEAFF. The CDR3 DNA is TGTGCCATCAGCCCTCATGGAGGGAAGAACACTGAAGCTTTCTTT.

The chain links TRBV7-9 to TRBJ1-1; the D gene is possibly TRBD1 (6 bases). Trimming removed 11 bases from V and 2 bases from J, with 18 bases in between. In germline, CDR1 is SEHNR, CDR2 FQNEAQ (reference sequence). This CDR3 is built from 14 residues. The CDR3: CAVQTGTINTEAFF. CDR3 nucleotide sequence: TGTGCCGTCCAGACCGGGACAATCAACACTGAAGCTTTCTTT. Full variable domain (rest looked up from reference TRBV7-9 and TRBJ1-1): DTGVSQNPRHKITKRGQNVTFRCDPISEHNRLYWYRQTLGQGPEFLTYFQNEAQLEKSRLLSDRFSAERPKGSFSTLEIQRTEQGDSAMYLCAVQTGTINTEAFFGQGTRLTVV.

This clonotype showed up just a few times. CDR3 residues: CASSWATSGRSVFYEQYF. The DNA of the CDR3 is TGTGCCAGCAGCTGGGCGACTAGCGGGAGGTCCGTCTTCTACGAGCAGTACTTC. This chain joins TRBV7-2 and TRBJ2-7, with TRBD2 matching over 13 bases. The germline V gene encodes CDR1 SGHTA and CDR2 FQGNSA. Trimming at V came to 4 bases and at J to 3 bases, leaving 12 bases not matched to a gene. CDR3 size: 18 residues.

This clonotype was counted once. The V and J genes are TRBV5-1 and TRBJ2-7, with a tentative D call TRBD1 (6 bases). This CDR3 is built from 16 residues. Germline V gene sequence: CDR1 SGHRS, CDR2 YFSETQ. Between the trimmed V and J ends, which lost 4 bases and 0 bases, there was a span of 17 bases. The CDR3 nucleotides read TGCGCCAGCAGCGCCGAATTACAGGGCCGCTCCTACGAGCAGTACTTC. As protein: CASSAELQGRSYEQYF.

This chain uses TRBV7-9 with TRBJ1-1; perhaps TRBD1 as D (5 bases). CDR3 length: 13 residues. Trimming shortened V by 7 bases and J by 1 base, and 10 bases separated the two germline ends. Germline V gene lookup returns CDR1 SEHNR and CDR2 FQNEAQ (reference sequence). CDR3 sequence: CASTPDTNTEAFF. The CDR3 coding sequence is TGTGCCAGCACCCCGGACACGAACACTGAAGCTTTCTTT.

This sequence joins TRBV5-1 and TRBJ2-2; tentative D call: TRBD1 (6 bases). Germline lookup yields CDR1 SGHRS and CDR2 YFSETQ. The CDR3 contains 16 residues. Trimming removed 4 bases at V and 0 bases at J, with 13 bases between. The CDR3 sequence is CASSPTGTTNTGELFF. The CDR3, as DNA: TGCGCCAGCAGCCCGACCGGGACAACGAACACCGGGGAGCTGTTTTTT.

This clonotype was picked up many times. This sequence joins TRBV6-5 and TRBJ2-1; D is undetermined. There are 11 residues in the CDR3. V was cut by 10 bases and J by 4 bases, with 8 bases left in between. Per the germline V gene, CDR1 is MNHEY and CDR2 is SVGAGI. The CDR3 sequence is CAIREYNEQFF. CDR3 in DNA: TGTGCCATCCGAGAATACAATGAGCAGTTCTTC.

The genes are TRBV12-5 and TRBJ2-6; D is undetermined. V was clipped by 7 bases and J by 1 base, with 11 bases between them. Germline V CDR1 and CDR2: LGHNT, FRNRAP. The CDR3 spans 15 residues. CDR3 region: CASAPGLSGANVLTF. In DNA form, the CDR3 reads TGTGCTAGTGCCCCGGGTCTTTCTGGGGCCAACGTCCTGACTTTC.

This clonotype has more than one count but fewer than ten. This chain links TRBV10-3 with TRBJ2-3; either TRBD1 or TRBD2 may supply D (5 bases each). The CDR3 runs to 13 residues. V dropped 0 bases and J dropped 5 bases, with 6 bases sitting between them. Germline loops: CDR1 ENHRY, CDR2 SYGVKD. CDR3 residues: CAISESGEDTQYF. The CDR3 DNA reads TGTGCCATCAGTGAGTCGGGGGAAGATACGCAGTATTTT.